The 9 T cell receptor beta chains below come from one sample, sequenced in a study of CD8 T cell repertoires and HIV-1 epitope variants. Antigen specificity for these receptors is unknown. Repertoires were generated with immunoSEQ multiplex PCR, while TCRdb's copy carries only in-frame clones and drops some. The table lists roughly 5,000 clones, about 70% of them singletons. Sequenced: cultured CD8+ T cells derived from PBMCs. The receptors come from a male donor with HIV.

The rearrangement links TRBV5-1 to TRBJ2-3; 9 nucleotides match TRBD2. Germline-derived CDR1 and CDR2 are SGHRS and YFSETQ. This CDR3 region has 15 residues. Trimming took 2 bases from V and 3 from J; bases not matched to a gene: 4. Written as DNA, the CDR3 is TGCGCCAGCAGCTTCATTAGCGGGGGAACAGATACGCAGTATTTT. Translating gives CASSFISGGTDTQYF.

V and J are TRBV5-1 and TRBJ2-3; no reliable D call. The germline CDR1 and CDR2 sequences are SGHRS and YFSETQ. V lost 2 bases and J 0 bases, leaving 10 bases between the germline ends. CDR3 length equals 15 residues. CDR3 nucleotide sequence: TGCGCCAGCAGCTTCGGGTCCCCTAGCACAGATACGCAGTATTTT. This encodes CASSFGSPSTDTQYF.

The rearrangement uses TRBV27 and TRBJ1-5, with D possibly matching TRBD1 (5 bases). V shed 5 bases and J shed 2 bases, with 13 bases lying between them. Germline assignment: CDR1 MNHEY and CDR2 SMNVEV (reference sequence). CDR3 length: 15 amino acids. The CDR3 DNA follows: TGTGCCAGCAGTGGACATCAGGGTGGCAATCAGCCCCAGCATTTT. The encoded protein is CASSGHQGGNQPQHF.

J is TRBJ2-5 and V is TRBV7-2; 8 bases are a match to TRBD2. Germline-derived CDR1 and CDR2 are SGHTA and FQGNSA. The CDR3 contains 15 residues. Trimming took 1 base from V and 1 from J; bases not matched to a gene: 2. The CDR3 protein is CASSLDAGGQETQYF. The CDR3 coding sequence is TGTGCCAGCAGCTTAGACGCGGGGGGCCAAGAGACCCAGTACTTC.

This clone occurred a few times. The chain links TRBV5-4 to TRBJ2-3; D may correspond to TRBD1 or TRBD2 (5 bases each). The V end lost 2 bases, the J end lost 2 bases, and 9 bases lay between the germline ends. CDR1 is SGHNT, CDR2 YYREEE, per germline (reference sequence). The CDR3 loop spans 14 amino acids. CDR3 coding DNA: TGTGCCAGCAGCTTTGGGGGAGCCACAGATACGCAGTATTTT. Its translation: CASSFGGATDTQYF.

The J gene is TRBJ1-2, the V gene TRBV19, with D unresolved. Germline values: CDR1 LNHDA, CDR2 SQIVND (reference sequence). The CDR3 is made up of 16 amino acids. The V end lost 0 bases, the J end lost 1 base, and 12 bases lay between the germline ends. CDR3 in amino acids: CASSIEGQEINYGYTF. DNA for the CDR3: TGTGCCAGTAGTATAGAAGGGCAGGAAATTAACTATGGCTACACCTTC.

This chain joins TRBV6-5 and TRBJ2-7, with 14 positions matching TRBD2. Germline CDR1 is MNHEY and CDR2 is SVGAGI. This CDR3 has 15 amino acids. The ends lost 6 bases at V and 8 bases at J; junction bases unmatched: 9. The CDR3 DNA reads TGTGCCAGCAGCACGAGGGGACTAGCGGGAGAGAAGCAGTACTTC. Protein: CASSTRGLAGEKQYF.

This clone was seen only a few times. This rearrangement joins TRBV4-2 to TRBJ2-7, with 7 bases lining up with TRBD1. This CDR3 spans 13 amino acids. CDR1 LGHNA and CDR2 YNFKEQ come from the germline V gene. With 2 bases clipped from V and 5 bases from J, the junction kept 3 bases outside the gene matches. This CDR3 reads CASSQTGVNEQYF. The CDR3 bases are TGTGCCAGCAGCCAAACAGGGGTCAACGAGCAGTACTTC.

The J gene is TRBJ1-2, the V gene TRBV5-4; 7 positions match TRBD1. The CDR3 runs 18 residues. V lost 3 bases to trimming and J lost 0 bases; unmatched junction nucleotides: 14. The V gene's germline CDR1 is SGHNT and CDR2 YYREEE (reference sequence). The CDR3 loop is CASSSVGQAEESNYGYTF. The DNA for the CDR3 is TGTGCCAGCAGCTCGGTAGGACAGGCGGAGGAGTCTAACTATGGCTACACCTTC.